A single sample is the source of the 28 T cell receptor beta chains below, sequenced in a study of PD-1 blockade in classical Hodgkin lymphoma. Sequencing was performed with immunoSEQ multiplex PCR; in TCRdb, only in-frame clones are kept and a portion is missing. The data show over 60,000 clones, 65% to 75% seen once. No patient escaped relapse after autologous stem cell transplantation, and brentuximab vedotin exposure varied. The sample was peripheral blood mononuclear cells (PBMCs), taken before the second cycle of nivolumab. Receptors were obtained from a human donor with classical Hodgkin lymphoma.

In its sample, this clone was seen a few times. CDR3 sequence (DNA): TGTGCCAGCCTAGCGGACAGGATCGCTTACTATGGCTACACCTTC. Translation gives CASLADRIAYYGYTF. The chain uses TRBV2 and TRBJ1-2, with 7 bases matching TRBD1. The CDR3 extends over 15 amino acids. The germline V gene encodes CDR1 SNHLY and CDR2 FYNNEI. The J segment lost 3 bases and the V segment lost 8 bases, leaving 12 bases of the junction unmatched.

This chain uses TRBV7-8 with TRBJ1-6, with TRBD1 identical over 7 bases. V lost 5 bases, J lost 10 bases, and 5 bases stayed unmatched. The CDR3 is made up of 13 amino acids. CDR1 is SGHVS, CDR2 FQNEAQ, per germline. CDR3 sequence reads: CASSLDRESPLHF. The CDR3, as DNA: TGTGCCAGCAGCCTAGACAGGGAATCACCCCTCCACTTT.

The CDR3 spells CASSLAGVGLAGVSGELFF. The CDR3 nucleotides are TGTGCCAGCAGCTTAGCCGGGGTTGGGCTAGCGGGAGTTTCCGGGGAGCTGTTTTTT. The V gene is TRBV7-6, the J gene TRBJ2-2; 10 positions agree with TRBD2. Germline-derived CDR1 and CDR2 are SGHVS and FNYEAQ. V was pared by 0 bases and J by 6 bases, with 13 bases of the junction left unmatched. The CDR3 sequence is 19 residues long.

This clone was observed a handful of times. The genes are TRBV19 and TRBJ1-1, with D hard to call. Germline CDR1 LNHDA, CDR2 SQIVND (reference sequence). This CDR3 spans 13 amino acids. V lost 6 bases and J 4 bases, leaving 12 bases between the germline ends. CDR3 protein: CASRTRESTEAFF. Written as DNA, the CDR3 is TGTGCCAGTAGAACACGGGAAAGCACTGAAGCTTTCTTT.

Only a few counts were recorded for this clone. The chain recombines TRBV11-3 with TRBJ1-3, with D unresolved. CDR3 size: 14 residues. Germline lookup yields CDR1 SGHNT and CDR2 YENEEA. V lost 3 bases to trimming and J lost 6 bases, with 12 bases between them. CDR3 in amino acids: CASSFTTASNTIYF. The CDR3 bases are TGTGCCAGCAGCTTTACTACAGCATCAAACACCATATATTTT.

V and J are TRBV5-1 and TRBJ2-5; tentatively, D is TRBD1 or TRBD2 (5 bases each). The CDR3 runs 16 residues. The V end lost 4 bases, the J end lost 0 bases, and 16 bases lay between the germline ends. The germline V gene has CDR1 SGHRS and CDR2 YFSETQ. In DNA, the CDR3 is TGCGCCAGCAGCCCATCGGGACCACAGTACCAAGAGACCCAGTACTTC. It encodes CASSPSGPQYQETQYF.

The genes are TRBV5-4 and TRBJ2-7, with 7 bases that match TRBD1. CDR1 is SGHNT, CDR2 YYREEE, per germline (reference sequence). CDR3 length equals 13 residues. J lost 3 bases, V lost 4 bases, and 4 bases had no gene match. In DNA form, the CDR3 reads TGTGCCAGCAGCCCTGACAGGGACTACGAGCAGTACTTC. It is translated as CASSPDRDYEQYF.

CDR3 bases: TGTGCCAGTAGTCCGAGGGTAGCGGGGGCCGGGGAGTACGAGCAGTACTTC. This gives the protein CASSPRVAGAGEYEQYF. The chain links TRBV19 to TRBJ2-7, with 9 bases matching TRBD2. The ends lost 5 bases at V and 4 bases at J; junction bases unmatched: 15. This CDR3 is built from 17 residues. Germline CDR1 reads LNHDA; CDR2 reads SQIVND (reference sequence).

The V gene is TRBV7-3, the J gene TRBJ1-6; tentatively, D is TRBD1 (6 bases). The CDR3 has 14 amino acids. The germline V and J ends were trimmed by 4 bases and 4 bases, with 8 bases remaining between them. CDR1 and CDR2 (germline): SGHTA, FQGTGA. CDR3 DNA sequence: TGTGCCAGCAGCTCGGGACATTATAATTCACCCCTCCACTTT. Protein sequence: CASSSGHYNSPLHF. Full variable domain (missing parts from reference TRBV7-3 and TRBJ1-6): GAGVSQTPSNKVTEKGKYVELRCDPISGHTALYWYRQSLGQGPEFLIYFQGTGAADDSGLPNDRFFAVRPEGSVSTLKIQRTERGDSAVYLCASSSGHYNSPLHFGNGTRLTVT.

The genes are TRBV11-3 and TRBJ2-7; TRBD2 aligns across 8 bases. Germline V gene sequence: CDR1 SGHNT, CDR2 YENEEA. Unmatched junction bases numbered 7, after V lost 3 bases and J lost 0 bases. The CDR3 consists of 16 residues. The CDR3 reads CASSFGSGSYSYEQYF. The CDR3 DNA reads TGTGCCAGCAGCTTCGGGAGCGGGAGCTACTCCTACGAGCAGTACTTC.

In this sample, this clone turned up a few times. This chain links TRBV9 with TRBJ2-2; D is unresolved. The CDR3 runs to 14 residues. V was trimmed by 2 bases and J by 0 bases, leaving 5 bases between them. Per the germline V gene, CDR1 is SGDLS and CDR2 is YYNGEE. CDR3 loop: CASSVRANTGELFF. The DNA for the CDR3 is TGTGCCAGCAGCGTGAGAGCGAACACCGGGGAGCTGTTTTTT.

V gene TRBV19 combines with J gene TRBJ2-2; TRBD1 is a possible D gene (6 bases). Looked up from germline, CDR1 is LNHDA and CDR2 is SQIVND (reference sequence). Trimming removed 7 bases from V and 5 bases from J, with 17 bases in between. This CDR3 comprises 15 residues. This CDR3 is CASTFSGVSTGELFF. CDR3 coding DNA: TGTGCCAGTACATTTTCAGGGGTATCTACCGGGGAGCTGTTTTTT.

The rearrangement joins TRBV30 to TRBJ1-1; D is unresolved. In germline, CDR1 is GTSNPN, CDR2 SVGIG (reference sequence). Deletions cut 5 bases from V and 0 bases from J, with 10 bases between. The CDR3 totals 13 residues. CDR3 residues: CAWATIMNTEAFF. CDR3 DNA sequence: TGTGCCTGGGCGACAATTATGAACACTGAAGCTTTCTTT.

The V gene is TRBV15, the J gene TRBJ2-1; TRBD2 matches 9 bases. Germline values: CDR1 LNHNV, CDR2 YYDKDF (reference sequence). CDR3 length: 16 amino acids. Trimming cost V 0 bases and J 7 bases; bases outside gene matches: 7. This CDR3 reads CATSRERAGGLNEQFF. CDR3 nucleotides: TGTGCCACCAGCAGAGAAAGGGCGGGAGGGCTAAATGAGCAGTTCTTC.

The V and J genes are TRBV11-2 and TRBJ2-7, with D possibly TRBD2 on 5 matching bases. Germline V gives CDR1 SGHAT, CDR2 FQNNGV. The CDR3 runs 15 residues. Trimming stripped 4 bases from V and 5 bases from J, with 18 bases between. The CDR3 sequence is CASSSPPPGSHEQYF. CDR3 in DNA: TGTGCCAGCAGCTCCCCCCCTCCGGGAAGCCACGAGCAGTACTTC. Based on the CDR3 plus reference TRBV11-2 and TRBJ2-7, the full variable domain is EAGVAQSPRYKIIEKRQSVAFWCNPISGHATLYWYQQILGQGPKLLIQFQNNGVVDDSQLPKDRFSAERLKGVDSTLKIQPAKLEDSAVYLCASSSPPPGSHEQYFGPGTRLTVT.

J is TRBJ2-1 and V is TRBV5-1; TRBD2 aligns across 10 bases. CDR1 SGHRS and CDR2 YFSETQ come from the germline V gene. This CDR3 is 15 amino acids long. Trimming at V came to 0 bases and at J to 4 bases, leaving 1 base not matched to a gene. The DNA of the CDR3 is TGCGCCAGCAGCTTGGGACTAGCGGGTTACAATGAGCAGTTCTTC. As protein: CASSLGLAGYNEQFF.

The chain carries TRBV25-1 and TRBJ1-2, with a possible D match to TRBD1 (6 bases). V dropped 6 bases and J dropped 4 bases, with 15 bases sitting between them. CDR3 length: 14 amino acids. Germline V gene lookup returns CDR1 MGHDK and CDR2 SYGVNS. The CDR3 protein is CASSAPGGFYGYTF. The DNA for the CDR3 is TGTGCCAGCAGCGCCCCCGGGGGCTTCTATGGCTACACCTTC.

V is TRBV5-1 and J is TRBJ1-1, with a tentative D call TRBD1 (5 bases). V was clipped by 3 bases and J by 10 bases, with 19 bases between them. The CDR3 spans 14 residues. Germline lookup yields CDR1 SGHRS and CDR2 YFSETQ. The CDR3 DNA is TGCGCCAGCAGCTGGCAGGGTGAAAAAGAAGGAGCTTTCTTT. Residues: CASSWQGEKEGAFF.

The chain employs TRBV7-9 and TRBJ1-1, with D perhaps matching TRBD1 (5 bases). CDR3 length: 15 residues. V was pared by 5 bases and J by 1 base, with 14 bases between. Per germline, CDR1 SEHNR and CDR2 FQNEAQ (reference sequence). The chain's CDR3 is CASSRTWGENTEAFF. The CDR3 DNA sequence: TGTGCCAGCAGCCGAACGTGGGGGGAGAACACTGAAGCTTTCTTT.

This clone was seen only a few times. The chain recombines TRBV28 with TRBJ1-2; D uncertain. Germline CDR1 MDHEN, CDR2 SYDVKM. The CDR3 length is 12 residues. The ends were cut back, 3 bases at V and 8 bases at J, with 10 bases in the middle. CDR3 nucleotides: TGTGCCAGCAGTTTGGGAGGTGGCGGCTACACCTTC. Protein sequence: CASSLGGGGYTF.

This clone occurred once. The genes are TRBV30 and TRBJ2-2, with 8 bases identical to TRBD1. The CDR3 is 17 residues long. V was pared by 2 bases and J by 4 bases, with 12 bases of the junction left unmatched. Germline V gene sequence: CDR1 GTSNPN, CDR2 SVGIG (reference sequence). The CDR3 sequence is CAWSPRGQGASTGELFF. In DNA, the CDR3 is TGTGCCTGGAGTCCAAGAGGCCAGGGGGCGAGCACCGGGGAGCTGTTTTTT.

Here the CDR3 reads CASSARRVKYTEAFF. The CDR3, as DNA: TGTGCCAGCAGCGCCAGGAGGGTTAAGTACACTGAAGCTTTCTTT. The chain employs TRBV11-3 and TRBJ1-1; D not certain. V lost 5 bases and J lost 3, with 16 bases in between. The CDR3 contains 15 residues. Per germline, CDR1 SGHNT and CDR2 YENEEA.

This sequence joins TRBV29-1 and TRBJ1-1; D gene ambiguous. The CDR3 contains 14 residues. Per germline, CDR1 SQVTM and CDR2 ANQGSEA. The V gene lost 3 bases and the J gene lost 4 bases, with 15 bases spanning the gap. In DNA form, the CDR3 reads TGCAGCGTTGATCCTGGGATTACGGCCACTGAAGCTTTCTTT. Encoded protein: CSVDPGITATEAFF.

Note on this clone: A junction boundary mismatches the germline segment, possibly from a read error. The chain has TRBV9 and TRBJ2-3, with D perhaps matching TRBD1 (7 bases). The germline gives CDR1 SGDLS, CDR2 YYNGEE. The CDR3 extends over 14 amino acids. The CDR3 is CASSVGGLDRASHF. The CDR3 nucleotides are TGTGCCAGCAGCGTAGGGGGACTCGACAGGGCATCGCATTTT.

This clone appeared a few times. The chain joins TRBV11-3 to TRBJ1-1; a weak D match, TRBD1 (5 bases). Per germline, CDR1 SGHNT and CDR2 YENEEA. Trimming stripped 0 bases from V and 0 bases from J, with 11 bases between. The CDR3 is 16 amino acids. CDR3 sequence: CASSLEAGVMNTEAFF. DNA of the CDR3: TGTGCCAGCAGCTTAGAGGCGGGGGTTATGAACACTGAAGCTTTCTTT.

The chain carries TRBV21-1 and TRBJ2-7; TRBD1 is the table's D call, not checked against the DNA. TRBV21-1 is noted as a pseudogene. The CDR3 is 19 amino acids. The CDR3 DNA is TGTGCCAGCAGCAAAGTTAAGAAAGGGACAGGAACCCTGCGTAACGAGCAGTACTTC. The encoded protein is CASSKVKKGTGTLRNEQYF.

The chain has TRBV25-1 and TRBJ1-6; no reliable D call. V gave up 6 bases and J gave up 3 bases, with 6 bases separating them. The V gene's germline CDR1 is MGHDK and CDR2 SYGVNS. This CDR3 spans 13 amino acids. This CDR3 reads CASRFSYNSPLHF. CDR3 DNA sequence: TGTGCCAGCAGGTTCAGCTATAATTCACCCCTCCACTTT.

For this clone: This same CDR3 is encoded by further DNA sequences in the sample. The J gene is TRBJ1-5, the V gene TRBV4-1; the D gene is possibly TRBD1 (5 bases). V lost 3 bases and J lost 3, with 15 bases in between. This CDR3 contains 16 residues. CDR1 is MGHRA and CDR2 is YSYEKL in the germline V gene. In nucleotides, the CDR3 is TGCGCCAGCAGCCAGGAGGGGCAGGGTAACAATCAGCCCCAGCATTTT. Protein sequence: CASSQEGQGNNQPQHF.